Here is one T cell receptor beta chain with its context. This sample is drawn from a study of shared T cell receptors in the human thymus. V lost 3 bases to trimming and J lost 2 bases; unmatched junction nucleotides: 6. The CDR3 has 16 residues. Profiled with immunoSEQ multiplex PCR; TCRdb holds only in-frame clones, not every one. This sample has about 660,000 clones, with more than 75% found just once. The sample also formed part of further work on human thymus T cells. As that report states: Finnish infants who were healthy and having corrective surgery for congenital heart defects made up the donors. Resected material from corrective heart surgery provided the thymus tissue analysed. An apparent bias in V and J gene usage was seen in thymic and blood repertoires. Highly overlapping thymic repertoires in unrelated individuals were reported by related research.

This sequence originates from a boy in the first two years of life with a congenital heart defect. The rearrangement links TRBV5-3 to TRBJ1-5, with 9 positions matching TRBD1. TRBV5-3 is reported as an ORF; its role is uncertain. Sequencing was carried out using thymocytes. Written as DNA, the CDR3 is TGTGCCAGAAGCTACAGGGGGCGCCATGGCAATCAGCCCCAGCATTTT. Its protein product is CARSYRGRHGNQPQHF.